This T cell receptor beta chain was observed in a study of Ad26.COV2.S vaccination and SARS-CoV-2 variants. This CDR3 has 16 residues. V was shortened by 5 bases and J by 4 bases, with 19 bases between the two germline ends. Germline loops: CDR1 SEHNR, CDR2 FQNEAQ (reference sequence). The treatment was: 15 to 20 received Ad26.COV2.S at low or high dose, single or two shots; five or six received placebo; per-sample allocation not given. The samples were gathered on day 63 after the first injection of vaccine or placebo. An Ad26 vector that expressed Wuhan-strain SARS-CoV-2 spike constituted the vaccine. Profiling relied on immunoSEQ multiplex PCR, and the TCRdb table lists in-frame clones only, not all of them. This sample has approximately 400,000 clones, with approximately 84% found just once. A single count supports this clone.

Source: peripheral blood, taken in a trial of Ad26.COV2.S vaccine versus placebo. V and J are TRBV7-9 and TRBJ2-3; tentatively, D is TRBD1 or TRBD2 (5 bases each). This clonotype was obtained from a person between 18 and 65 years old who received the Ad26.COV2.S COVID-19 vaccine or a placebo. CDR3 residues: CASSTPPRGNPDTQYF. CDR3 coding DNA: TGTGCCAGCAGCACTCCCCCGAGGGGTAATCCAGATACGCAGTATTTT.